The clone carrying this TCR beta chain was recorded a few times. This sample was included in a study of blood T cell repertoires in COVID-19. The CDR3 is 17 residues long. Trimming left V 1 base short and J 2 bases short, with 17 bases between. Germline V gives CDR1 SGHNT, CDR2 YENEEA. In the original analysis: By means of reference gene primer amplification, nucleated cell counts were estimated. Only in-frame clones appear in the TCRdb table, and some are missing; sequencing was by immunoSEQ multiplex PCR. The V and J calls and the clone size are those of that table, but D and trimming were determined from the DNA. In the table there are 190,000 or so clones, roughly nine tenths of which are singletons.

Material: peripheral blood. This sequence joins TRBV11-3 and TRBJ1-2, with D tentatively TRBD1 (6 bases). This receptor was identified in a woman between 70 and 85 years old with acute or convalescent COVID-19. CDR3 nucleotides: TGTGCCAGCAGCTTAGGGGGAACAGGGACAAGAAACTATGGCTACACCTTC. Translating gives CASSLGGTGTRNYGYTF.